This record looks at one T cell receptor beta chain sequence and its context. Its antigen is currently unknown. The CDR3 consists of 15 residues. The junction had 10 bases not matched to a gene; V was cut back by 3 bases and J by 10 bases. Germline V gene sequence: CDR1 MNHEY, CDR2 SMNVEV (reference sequence). These data belong to a study of shared clonotypes between healthy human individuals. Study results and limitations: Generally, naive subsets came out with larger estimated richness than memory subsets.

TCRdb's table, derived via immunoSEQ multiplex PCR, lists solely in-frame clones and lacks some. The sample records 2 million to 2.5 million clones, approximately 94% being singletons. The sample comprised naive CD4+ T cells from PBMCs. The subset was: CD45RA+ positively selected. The TCR was taken from a man younger than 30 in good health. Some clones in this sample may be carry-over from other donors' samples. The gene calls are TRBV27 and TRBJ1-4; TRBD1 agrees at 8 bases. In nucleotides, the CDR3 is TGTGCCAGCAGTTTGGGGCACAGGGGGGAGGGAAAACTGTTTTTT. Protein: CASSLGHRGEGKLFF. Full variable domain (rest looked up from reference TRBV27 and TRBJ1-4): EAQVTQNPRYLITVTGKKLTVTCSQNMNHEYMSWYRQDPGLGLRQIYYSMNVEVTDKGDVPEGYKVSRKEKRNFPLILESPSPNQTSLYFCASSLGHRGEGKLFFGSGTQLSVL.